The 30 T cell receptor beta chains given below trace back to one sample, sequenced in a study of post-analysis software for immune sequencing data. These receptors have no identified antigens. Unique molecular identifiers had been added to the TCR beta cDNA libraries. TCRdb used MiXCR to reprocess the PCR reads, holding one entry per CDR3 protein. The sample lists roughly 600,000 distinct CDR3 sequences, roughly 47% occurring once. Study findings and constraints: Roughly five TRBV segments appeared more often in patients than in controls, and TRBV5-6, TRBV5-1 and TRBV20-1 were among these.

The sequenced sample consisted of blood. These receptors were collected from a girl under 18 with multiple sclerosis.

The table lists this clonotype with a few counts. This chain connects TRBV7-2 to TRBJ2-3; D is perhaps TRBD1 (5 bases). Between the trimmed V and J ends, which lost 5 bases and 3 bases, there was a span of 12 bases. The germline V gene has CDR1 SGHTA and CDR2 FQGNSA. CDR3 length: 14 residues. The CDR3 coding sequence is TGTGCCAGCAGCGTCTCCCCAGGGACAGATACGCAGTATTTT. As protein: CASSVSPGTDTQYF.

This clonotype was picked up a small number of times. The gene calls are TRBV5-1 and TRBJ1-4; D is perhaps TRBD1 (5 bases). This CDR3 has 15 residues. V was clipped by 4 bases and J by 4 bases, with 14 bases between them. Germline V gene data show CDR1 as SGHRS and CDR2 as YFSETQ. This CDR3 is CASSRTGLSNEKLFF. CDR3 DNA: TGCGCCAGCAGCCGTACAGGTCTGAGTAATGAAAAACTGTTTTTT.

This clonotype was counted only a few times. The chain links TRBV5-1 to TRBJ2-5; 11 bases line up with TRBD2. The ends lost 6 bases at V and 5 bases at J; junction bases unmatched: 9. CDR1 is SGHRS, CDR2 YFSETQ, per germline. The length of the CDR3 is 15 residues. DNA of the CDR3: TGCGCCAGCATCCTAGCGGGAGGTCCTACGGAGACCCAGTACTTC. Translating it yields CASILAGGPTETQYF.

The V gene is TRBV5-1, the J gene TRBJ2-7; D is undetermined. CDR1 is SGHRS and CDR2 is YFSETQ in the germline V gene. The CDR3 length is 12 residues. Trimming took 3 bases from V and 6 from J, leaving 10 bases between them. The CDR3 region has the DNA TGCGCCAGCAGCTCTATGGGCTGCGAGCAGTACTTC. It codes for CASSSMGCEQYF.

The chain carries TRBV3-1 and TRBJ2-7, with 7 bases matching TRBD2. Germline CDR1 LGHDT, CDR2 YNNKEL (reference sequence). The length of the CDR3 is 15 residues. The V and J ends lost 4 bases and 4 bases, in that order; junction bases with no gene match: 10. CDR3 bases: TGTGCCAGCAGCCCCATGGCGGGAGCCCCATACGAGCAGTACTTC. Translating gives CASSPMAGAPYEQYF.

The chain uses TRBV7-9 and TRBJ1-2; 8 bases align to TRBD1. Germline trimming cut 3 bases from V and 4 bases from J; bases unmatched to any gene: 7. From germline, CDR1 is SEHNR and CDR2 FQNEAQ (reference sequence). This CDR3 is built from 15 residues. The CDR3 spells CASSLSTGEFYGYTF. The DNA of the CDR3 is TGTGCCAGCAGCTTGTCGACAGGGGAGTTCTATGGCTACACCTTC. Full variable domain (outside the CDR3, taken from reference TRBV7-9 and TRBJ1-2): DTGVSQNPRHKITKRGQNVTFRCDPISEHNRLYWYRQTLGQGPEFLTYFQNEAQLEKSRLLSDRFSAERPKGSFSTLEIQRTEQGDSAMYLCASSLSTGEFYGYTFGSGTRLTVV.

A few counts support this clonotype. The DNA of the CDR3 is TGCGCCAGCAGCTTGGGGGCTAGCGGGCTCAATGAGCAGTTCTTC. Amino acids: CASSLGASGLNEQFF. The genes are TRBV5-1 and TRBJ2-1; TRBD2 matches at 8 bases. The germline V gene has CDR1 SGHRS and CDR2 YFSETQ. V gave up 0 bases and J gave up 6 bases; unmatched junction bases: 5. The length of the CDR3 is 15 residues.

The V call is TRBV7-2, the J call TRBJ1-4, with D tentatively TRBD1 (6 bases). CDR1 and CDR2 (germline): SGHTA, FQGNSA. The CDR3 sequence is 19 residues long. Trimming removed 6 bases at V and 0 bases at J, with 23 bases between. The CDR3 DNA reads TGTGCCAGCAGTGGGAGGAAAGGAACAGGGTTTGCAACTAATGAAAAACTGTTTTTT. This sequence encodes CASSGRKGTGFATNEKLFF.

This chain uses TRBV20-1 with TRBJ1-2; TRBD1 is a possible D gene (5 bases). CDR3 length: 15 residues. Trimming cost V 5 bases and J 8 bases, with 24 bases left between them. Germline values: CDR1 DFQATT, CDR2 SNEGSKA (reference sequence). Here the CDR3 reads CSARDNRGPTAGYTF. As DNA, the CDR3 is TGCAGTGCTCGGGATAATAGGGGCCCGACGGCGGGCTACACCTTC.

This rearrangement joins TRBV4-1 to TRBJ2-1; TRBD2 aligns across 8 bases. The ends lost 6 bases at V and 10 bases at J; junction bases unmatched: 11. CDR1 and CDR2 from the germline V gene are MGHRA and YSYEKL. CDR3 length equals 14 residues. CDR3 sequence reads: CASRIYGGAGEQFF. CDR3 sequence (DNA): TGCGCCAGCAGGATCTACGGGGGGGCAGGCGAGCAGTTCTTC.

The gene calls are TRBV12-3 or TRBV12-4 and TRBJ1-1; the match to TRBD1 covers 8 bases. V shed 3 bases and J 7 bases; nucleotides not matched to a gene: 7. The CDR3 runs to 14 residues. CDR3 DNA sequence: TGTGCCAGCAGTTTTTCAGGGGGCCCGGATGAAGCTTTCTTT. Encoded protein: CASSFSGGPDEAFF.

The J gene is TRBJ2-3, the V gene TRBV12-3 or TRBV12-4, with a tentative D call TRBD2 (5 bases). Trimming cost V 5 bases and J 2 bases, with 11 bases left between them. The length of the CDR3 is 14 residues. CDR3 region: CASSLSGYTDTQYF. The CDR3 DNA reads as TGTGCCAGCAGTCTCAGCGGATACACAGATACGCAGTATTTT.

At least ten counts were recorded for this clonotype. The rearrangement joins TRBV27 to TRBJ2-7; no reliable D call. Germline V gene data show CDR1 as MNHEY and CDR2 as SMNVEV (reference sequence). This CDR3 has 11 amino acids. Deletions cut 7 bases from V and 0 bases from J, with 4 bases between. The CDR3 nucleotides are TGTGCCAGCACCAACTCCTACGAGCAGTACTTC. Translation gives CASTNSYEQYF.

This clonotype was detected only a few times. V is TRBV9 and J is TRBJ2-7; TRBD2 matches 9 bases. The CDR3 is 16 amino acids. V was pared by 4 bases and J by 9 bases, with 17 bases of the junction left unmatched. The germline V gene has CDR1 SGDLS and CDR2 YYNGEE. The DNA of the CDR3 is TGTGCCAGCAGCTTCAATTCTAGCGGGGCGCGGTTAGGGCAGTACTTC. This gives the protein CASSFNSSGARLGQYF.

This chain joins TRBV12-3 or TRBV12-4 and TRBJ2-1; weak D call: TRBD2 (7 bases). Trimming took 3 bases from V and 4 from J, leaving 22 bases between them. CDR3 size: 18 residues. For the CDR3, the DNA is TGTGCCAGCAGTTTGAGGGGGAGGGGTCGGGTAGGTTACAATGAGCAGTTCTTC. Protein product: CASSLRGRGRVGYNEQFF.

This clonotype was counted between two and nine times. The rearrangement joins TRBV7-8 to TRBJ2-7; 13 bases line up with TRBD2. This CDR3 contains 17 residues. The ends lost 5 bases at V and 0 bases at J; junction bases unmatched: 7. Germline V gene sequence: CDR1 SGHVS, CDR2 FQNEAQ. The CDR3 sequence: CASSPGTSGTYSYEQYF. The CDR3 DNA is TGTGCCAGCAGCCCAGGGACTAGCGGGACCTACTCCTACGAGCAGTACTTC.

The DNA of the CDR3 is TGCGCCAGCAGCCTGACGGACGAAAGGACAGGGGAAGGCTACACCTTC. Its protein product is CASSLTDERTGEGYTF. The chain has TRBV4-1 and TRBJ1-2; TRBD1 matches at 9 bases. Germline assignment: CDR1 MGHRA and CDR2 YSYEKL. This CDR3 has 16 residues. After removal of 4 bases from V and 8 bases from J, the junction contained 14 bases not matched to a gene.

Here the CDR3 reads CANRAEQFF. The CDR3, as DNA: TGTGCCAACCGAGCGGAGCAGTTCTTC. The genes are TRBV28 and TRBJ2-1; D is uncertain. The CDR3 loop spans 9 amino acids. Germline-derived CDR1 and CDR2 are MDHEN and SYDVKM. Between the trimmed V and J ends, which lost 10 bases and 10 bases, there was a span of 8 bases.

In this sample, this clonotype turned up a few times. V and J are TRBV5-1 and TRBJ2-7; a possible D gene is TRBD2 (6 bases). Deletions cut 1 base from V and 2 bases from J, with 13 bases between. This CDR3 is built from 15 residues. In germline, CDR1 is SGHRS, CDR2 YFSETQ. The chain's CDR3 is CASSLTGTSPYEQYF. CDR3 nucleotides: TGCGCCAGCAGCTTGACCGGGACTTCACCCTACGAGCAGTACTTC.

In its sample, this clonotype was seen a few times. The V and J genes are TRBV20-1 and TRBJ2-3; 9 nucleotides agree with TRBD1. Per the germline V gene, CDR1 is DFQATT and CDR2 is SNEGSKA (reference sequence). This CDR3 is 15 amino acids long. Losses at the gene ends were 4 bases for V and 0 bases for J; bases not matched to a gene: 5. The CDR3 sequence is CSAILQGASTDTQYF. CDR3 nucleotide sequence: TGCAGTGCTATATTACAGGGGGCCAGCACAGATACGCAGTATTTT.

This clonotype came up a few times. This rearrangement joins TRBV24-1 to TRBJ1-2; D perhaps matches TRBD1 (6 bases). There are 14 residues in the CDR3. Per germline, CDR1 KGHDR and CDR2 SFDVKD. Between the trimmed V and J ends, which lost 3 bases and 6 bases, there was a span of 13 bases. The CDR3 here is CATSDGQLTDGYTF. DNA of the CDR3: TGTGCCACCAGTGATGGACAGTTAACTGATGGCTACACCTTC.

The chain uses TRBV28 and TRBJ1-1, with D possibly TRBD1 on 6 matching bases. CDR1 is MDHEN, CDR2 SYDVKM, per germline. This CDR3 is 15 amino acids long. V shed 5 bases and J shed 4 bases, with 17 bases lying between them. CDR3 DNA: TGTGCCAGCAGTCCGAGGTTAACAGGGAGCACTGAAGCTTTCTTT. It specifies CASSPRLTGSTEAFF.

A remark on this clonotype: Germline and junction disagree at one end, which may indicate a read error. The chain is built from TRBV9 and TRBJ2-7, with a weak D call TRBD1 (6 bases). The length of the CDR3 is 15 residues. Germline CDR1 reads SGDLS; CDR2 reads YYNGEE. The CDR3 DNA reads as TGTGCCAGCAGCGTAGGTGGGACACAATCCTACGAGCAGGACTTC. Protein product: CASSVGGTQSYEQDF. Together with reference TRBV9 and TRBJ2-7, the CDR3 gives the full variable domain: DSGVTQTPKHLITATGQRVTLRCSPRSGDLSVYWYQQSLDQGLQFLIQYYNGEERAKGNILERFSAQQFPDLHSELNLSSLELGDSALYFCASSVGGTQSYEQDFGPGTRLTVT.

This clonotype was counted between two and nine times. The chain uses TRBV7-3 and TRBJ2-3; 8 nucleotides line up with TRBD2. CDR3 size: 15 residues. Looked up from germline, CDR1 is SGHTA and CDR2 is FQGTGA. Trimming removed 3 bases from V and 0 bases from J; junction bases left unmatched: 2. In DNA form, the CDR3 reads TGTGCCAGCAGCTTTAGCGGGGAGAGCACAGATACGCAGTATTTT. It translates to CASSFSGESTDTQYF.

This rearrangement joins TRBV5-1 to TRBJ1-5; no clear D. The CDR3 has 15 amino acids. Germline loops: CDR1 SGHRS, CDR2 YFSETQ. Between the trimmed V and J ends, which lost 5 bases and 0 bases, there was a span of 12 bases. CDR3 bases: TGCGCCAGCAGGTGGACTGGAGATAGCAATCAGCCCCAGCATTTT. Its protein product is CASRWTGDSNQPQHF.

This clonotype occurred a few times. The V call is TRBV20-1, the J call TRBJ2-3; D possibly corresponds to TRBD2 (5 bases). V lost 1 base to trimming and J lost 3 bases, with 14 bases between them. Germline V gives CDR1 DFQATT, CDR2 SNEGSKA (reference sequence). The CDR3 extends over 15 amino acids. The CDR3 bases are TGCAGTGCTAGAGGCTTTAGCGTATCAACAGATACGCAGTATTTT. Protein product: CSARGFSVSTDTQYF.

This sequence joins TRBV4-1 and TRBJ1-5, with 8 positions matching TRBD1. Germline V gives CDR1 MGHRA, CDR2 YSYEKL. Germline trimming cut 4 bases from V and 0 bases from J; bases unmatched to any gene: 5. This CDR3 is built from 16 residues. The CDR3 is CASSLLDRGSNQPQHF. For the CDR3, the DNA is TGCGCCAGCAGCCTACTCGACAGGGGTAGCAATCAGCCCCAGCATTTT.

This clonotype showed up just once. The junction shows a germline mismatch at one end, possibly a read error. CDR3 nucleotides: TGTGCCGGCAGCCAAGATCGTCCAGATACGCAGTATTTT. It codes for CAGSQDRPDTQYF. V is TRBV4-2 and J is TRBJ2-3; D remains unclear. The germline gives CDR1 LGHNA, CDR2 YNFKEQ. CDR3 size: 13 residues.

The chain carries TRBV5-1 and TRBJ2-1; 7 positions match TRBD1. The trim removed 0 bases at V and 2 bases at J, leaving 8 bases unmatched. The germline V gene has CDR1 SGHRS and CDR2 YFSETQ. The CDR3 has 17 residues. The CDR3 is CASSLGAGGAPYNEQFF. The CDR3 nucleotides are TGCGCCAGCAGCTTGGGGGCAGGGGGTGCGCCCTACAATGAGCAGTTCTTC.

This sequence joins TRBV2 and TRBJ2-1; no reliable D call. Germline CDR1 is SNHLY and CDR2 is FYNNEI. CDR3 length: 15 residues. Trimming cost V 3 bases and J 5 bases, with 14 bases left between them. The chain's CDR3 is CASSDALRQDNEQFF. The CDR3 bases are TGTGCCAGCAGTGACGCGCTTCGGCAGGACAATGAGCAGTTCTTC. Full variable domain (missing parts from reference TRBV2 and TRBJ2-1): EPEVTQTPSHQVTQMGQEVILRCVPISNHLYFYWYRQILGQKVEFLVSFYNNEISEKSEIFDDQFSVERPDGSNFTLKIRSTKLEDSAMYFCASSDALRQDNEQFFGPGTRLTVL.